These 10 T cell receptor beta chains came from one sample sequenced in a study of CD8+ T cells in alopecia areata. Treatment in this sample: oral pan-JAK inhibitor, 5-10 mg twice daily. Following extraction, RNA underwent reverse transcription to cDNA, which served as the sequencing template. Profiled with immunoSEQ multiplex PCR; TCRdb holds only in-frame clones, not every one. The sample holds 150,000 or so clones, roughly 58% seen once. Sequences were derived from CD4+ T cells sorted from blood, sampled at approximately week 60, from a patient treated with tofacitinib. Source of these receptors: a human donor with alopecia areata.

As DNA, the CDR3 is TGTGCCAGCAGCTTAAGGCGGACAGGGGGACCGGAGACCCAGTACTTC. This gives the protein CASSLRRTGGPETQYF. The V and J genes are TRBV7-2 and TRBJ2-5, with 10 bases aligning to TRBD1. Germline CDR1 is SGHTA and CDR2 is FQGNSA. CDR3 size: 16 residues. V lost 2 bases to trimming and J lost 5 bases; unmatched junction nucleotides: 8.

The CDR3 DNA is TGTGCCAGCAGTTCCCTCAGGGGCGCGTGGTACGAGCAGTACTTC. Translating gives CASSSLRGAWYEQYF. The gene calls are TRBV27 and TRBJ2-7; a possible D gene is TRBD1 (6 bases). Per the germline V gene, CDR1 is MNHEY and CDR2 is SMNVEV (reference sequence). The length of the CDR3 is 15 residues. Trimming took 4 bases from V and 4 from J, leaving 17 bases between them.

The J gene is TRBJ1-6, the V gene TRBV23-1; D call uncertain. TRBV23-1 is noted as an ORF with a role that remains uncertain. V dropped 0 bases and J dropped 3 bases, with 6 bases sitting between them. CDR3 length equals 15 residues. In DNA form, the CDR3 reads TGCGCCAGCAGTCAATCGGGAGGCTATAATTCACCCCTCCACTTT. It specifies CASSQSGGYNSPLHF.

Comments on this clone: This sample also contains other DNA sequences that code for the same CDR3. The chain couples TRBV4-1 to TRBJ2-5, with TRBD2 matching over 8 bases. CDR3 length: 15 amino acids. J was trimmed by 5 bases and V by 1 base; bases with no gene match: 6. From germline, CDR1 is MGHRA and CDR2 YSYEKL. The CDR3 bases are TGCGCCAGCAGCCAAGTCGCGGGGGGACGGGAGACCCAGTACTTC. Protein product: CASSQVAGGRETQYF.

The rearrangement joins TRBV18 to TRBJ2-1; possibly TRBD1 for D (6 bases). V dropped 2 bases and J dropped 0 bases, with 8 bases sitting between them. From germline, CDR1 is KGHSH and CDR2 LQKENI. The CDR3 contains 15 residues. CDR3 nucleotides: TGTGCCAGCTCACCATGGACAGACTCCTACAATGAGCAGTTCTTC. Translated, it gives CASSPWTDSYNEQFF. Combining the CDR3 with reference TRBV18 and TRBJ2-1 gives the whole variable domain NAGVMQNPRHLVRRRGQEARLRCSPMKGHSHVYWYRQLPEEGLKFMVYLQKENIIDESGMPKERFSAEFPKEGPSILRIQQVVRGDSAAYFCASSPWTDSYNEQFFGPGTRLTVL.

This clone has more than one count but fewer than ten. The rearrangement links TRBV6-5 to TRBJ2-7; unclear D gene. V was shortened by 6 bases and J by 4 bases, with 13 bases between the two germline ends. The germline CDR1 and CDR2 sequences are MNHEY and SVGAGI. The CDR3 loop spans 13 amino acids. This chain's CDR3 is CASSRGPIYEQYF. CDR3 in DNA: TGTGCCAGCAGCCGTGGTCCTATTTACGAGCAGTACTTC.

CDR3 DNA sequence: TGTGCCAGCTCAACGATCCCTCACAGGAACACCGGGGAGCTGTTTTTT. Its protein product is CASSTIPHRNTGELFF. This chain links TRBV18 with TRBJ2-2; D gene unclear. CDR1 KGHSH and CDR2 LQKENI come from the germline V gene. The CDR3 totals 16 residues. V was cut by 5 bases and J by 1 base, with 14 bases left in between.

The V gene is TRBV2, the J gene TRBJ2-3; D is perhaps TRBD1 or TRBD2 (6 bases each). CDR1 is SNHLY and CDR2 is FYNNEI in the germline V gene. Trimming cost V 11 bases and J 12 bases, with 24 bases left between them. The CDR3 totals 13 residues. CDR3 in amino acids: CAVGGGRRDPQYF. The CDR3 DNA reads TGTGCCGTCGGAGGGGGGAGACGGGACCCCCAGTATTTT.

The chain combines TRBV4-1 with TRBJ2-7; D call uncertain. V lost 1 base to trimming and J lost 5 bases, with 18 bases between them. Germline lookup yields CDR1 MGHRA and CDR2 YSYEKL. This CDR3 spans 16 amino acids. The CDR3 reads CASSQGTGRNSHEQYF. As DNA, the CDR3 is TGCGCCAGCAGCCAAGGAACGGGCAGGAATTCCCACGAGCAGTACTTC.

The V call is TRBV9, the J call TRBJ2-5; D perhaps matches TRBD2 (5 bases). CDR1 and CDR2 from the germline V gene are SGDLS and YYNGEE. The V end lost 3 bases, the J end lost 4 bases, and 13 bases lay between the germline ends. CDR3 length: 14 residues. The CDR3, as DNA: TGTGCCAGCAGCGCGAGCCGCCGGGGAGAGACCCAGTACTTC. Translation gives CASSASRRGETQYF.